These 17 T cell receptor beta chains were all obtained from the same sample, sequenced in a study of vaccination effects on CD4 cells after COVID-19. TCRdb's copy holds only in-frame clones and misses some; the assay was immunoSEQ multiplex PCR. There are about 40,000 clones in the sample; approximately 70% occur only once, and 7% to 8% lies in the top ten. A 10-day culture period preceded the isolation of CD4+ T cells. As their vaccination, participants received two doses of either BNT162b2 or mRNA-1273. These receptors have no identified antigens. This specimen was CD4+ T cells from PBMCs cultured without peptide, taken after COVID-19 vaccination. These receptors were collected from a human donor who received a COVID-19 vaccine.

The count of this clone is one. This chain connects TRBV5-5 to TRBJ2-6; D is unclear. The CDR3 spans 15 residues. Germline V gene data show CDR1 as SGHKS and CDR2 as YYEKEE (reference sequence). The V gene lost 3 bases and the J gene lost 0 bases, with 7 bases spanning the gap. CDR3 loop: CASSSWGSGANVLTF. In nucleotides, the CDR3 is TGTGCCAGCAGCTCTTGGGGCTCTGGGGCCAACGTCCTGACTTTC.

V is TRBV4-1 and J is TRBJ2-7, with 12 bases fitting TRBD2. This CDR3 region has 15 residues. CDR1 is MGHRA, CDR2 YSYEKL, per germline. V lost 4 bases and J lost 3; bases outside the gene matches: 4. The CDR3 bases are TGCGCCAGCAGCCCCGGACTAGCGGGGCTCTACGAGCAGTACTTC. Translation gives CASSPGLAGLYEQYF.

The chain recombines TRBV7-8 with TRBJ2-3; 7 bases are a match to TRBD2. CDR1 and CDR2 (germline): SGHVS, FQNEAQ. The V and J ends lost 1 base and 0 bases, in that order; junction bases with no gene match: 10. This CDR3 comprises 18 residues. The CDR3 is CASSLVGGGYGSTDTQYF. The DNA of the CDR3 is TGTGCCAGCAGCTTAGTTGGCGGGGGTTACGGTAGCACAGATACGCAGTATTTT.

This clone appeared a few times. The chain recombines TRBV18 with TRBJ2-2, with 9 bases lining up with TRBD1. The V gene end was trimmed by 3 bases and the J gene end by 6 bases; junction bases not matched to a gene: 11. Germline V lookup: CDR1 KGHSH, CDR2 LQKENI. CDR3 length: 17 amino acids. In nucleotides, the CDR3 is TGTGCCAGCTCACCGGCGCCCGGGACAGGGTTATCCGGGGAGCTGTTTTTT. This encodes CASSPAPGTGLSGELFF. The whole variable domain, filled in from reference TRBV18 and TRBJ2-2, reads NAGVMQNPRHLVRRRGQEARLRCSPMKGHSHVYWYRQLPEEGLKFMVYLQKENIIDESGMPKERFSAEFPKEGPSILRIQQVVRGDSAAYFCASSPAPGTGLSGELFFGEGSRLTVL.

The chain links TRBV6-5 to TRBJ2-2, with D perhaps matching TRBD2 (5 bases). Trimming stripped 2 bases from V and 6 bases from J, with 16 bases between. The germline V gene has CDR1 MNHEY and CDR2 SVGAGI. The CDR3 is made up of 16 amino acids. The CDR3 sequence is CASSYLRLTRAGELFF. The DNA for the CDR3 is TGTGCCAGCAGTTACCTACGACTAACCCGGGCCGGGGAGCTGTTTTTT.

This sequence joins TRBV3-1 (or the pseudogene TRBV3-2) and TRBJ1-5, with D uncertain. Germline CDR1 and CDR2: LGHDT and YNNKEL (reference sequence). This CDR3 is built from 15 residues. V lost 0 bases and J lost 0, with 6 bases in between. CDR3 amino acids: CASSQDGNSNQPQHF. DNA of the CDR3: TGTGCCAGCAGCCAAGACGGGAATAGCAATCAGCCCCAGCATTTT.

The chain links TRBV2 to TRBJ1-1; 7 bases map to TRBD1. The junction had 8 bases not matched to a gene; V was cut back by 7 bases and J by 6 bases. This CDR3 is built from 13 residues. Germline loops: CDR1 SNHLY, CDR2 FYNNEI. CDR3 bases: TGTGCCAGCAATAGACAGGGTCGCGCTGAAGCTTTCTTT. It codes for CASNRQGRAEAFF.

The chain carries TRBV2 and TRBJ1-1, with 10 bases identical to TRBD1. The CDR3 consists of 14 residues. CDR1 is SNHLY, CDR2 FYNNEI, per germline. Unmatched junction bases numbered 5, after V lost 5 bases and J lost 5 bases. The CDR3 sequence is CASSRQGAPTEAFF. The CDR3 region has the DNA TGTGCCAGCAGTAGACAGGGGGCCCCAACTGAAGCTTTCTTT.

The sample holds one count of this clone. The J gene is TRBJ2-3, the V gene TRBV19; TRBD2 matches at 16 bases. J gave up 0 bases and V 5 bases, and 5 bases lay outside the gene matches. From germline, CDR1 is LNHDA and CDR2 SQIVND (reference sequence). The CDR3 has 18 amino acids. The CDR3 region has the DNA TGTGCCAGTAGTCTGGGACTAGCGGGAGGGATCAGCACAGATACGCAGTATTTT. As protein: CASSLGLAGGISTDTQYF. Filled out from reference TRBV19 and TRBJ2-3, the complete variable domain reads DGGITQSPKYLFRKEGQNVTLSCEQNLNHDAMYWYRQDPGQGLRLIYYSQIVNDFQKGDIAEGYSVSREKKESFPLTVTSAQKNPTAFYLCASSLGLAGGISTDTQYFGPGTRLTVL.

J is TRBJ2-5 and V is TRBV11-2; no clear D. Germline V lookup: CDR1 SGHAT, CDR2 FQNNGV. The CDR3 covers 14 residues. V lost 3 bases and J 1 base, leaving 9 bases between the germline ends. The CDR3 reads CASSFESTQETQYF. The CDR3, as DNA: TGTGCCAGCAGCTTCGAGAGTACCCAAGAGACCCAGTACTTC.

The chain is built from TRBV5-4 and TRBJ2-7, with 7 bases that match TRBD2. There are 14 residues in the CDR3. CDR1 is SGHNT, CDR2 YYREEE, per germline (reference sequence). V was pared by 2 bases and J by 7 bases, with 9 bases of the junction left unmatched. The CDR3 DNA sequence: TGTGCCAGCAGCTTCGGGCTAGCGGATCGGGAGCAGTACTTC. Translation gives CASSFGLADREQYF. Full variable domain (remainder filled in from reference TRBV5-4 and TRBJ2-7): ETGVTQSPTHLIKTRGQQVTLRCSSQSGHNTVSWYQQALGQGPQFIFQYYREEENGRGNFPPRFSGLQFPNYSSELNVNALELDDSALYLCASSFGLADREQYFGPGTRLTVT.

Only a few counts were recorded for this clone. V usage is TRBV20-1 and J usage is TRBJ1-2; 8 positions agree with TRBD1. The V gene's germline CDR1 is DFQATT and CDR2 SNEGSKA (reference sequence). The CDR3 extends over 13 amino acids. V shed 3 bases, J shed 4 bases, and the junction held 4 bases outside the gene matches. The CDR3 DNA reads as TGCAGTGCTAGTGGGGACAGGAGCTATGGCTACACCTTC. Protein sequence: CSASGDRSYGYTF.

The rearrangement links TRBV7-6 to TRBJ1-1; D possibly corresponds to TRBD1 (5 bases). Trimming cost V 1 base and J 5 bases, with 14 bases left between them. Germline CDR1 and CDR2: SGHVS and FNYEAQ. The CDR3 is made up of 15 amino acids. The CDR3 DNA reads TGTGCCAGCAGCTTAGTGCCCGGTGGGGGAACTGAAGCTTTCTTT. Amino acid sequence: CASSLVPGGGTEAFF.

A word on this clone: The identical CDR3 is also encoded by other nucleotide sequences in the sample. The genes are TRBV6-5 and TRBJ1-2; TRBD1 matches at 11 bases. With V trimmed by 0 bases and J by 2 bases, 2 bases remained unmatched. Germline V gene data show CDR1 as MNHEY and CDR2 as SVGAGI. The CDR3 loop spans 16 amino acids. The CDR3 sequence: CASSYSRTGGNYGYTF. The CDR3 nucleotides are TGTGCCAGCAGTTACTCCAGGACAGGGGGCAACTATGGCTACACCTTC.

The chain carries TRBV4-1 and TRBJ2-1; 10 bases are a match to TRBD2. Per the germline V gene, CDR1 is MGHRA and CDR2 is YSYEKL. The length of the CDR3 is 15 residues. V trimming: 4 bases; J trimming: 10 bases; junction bases outside the gene matches: 10. The CDR3 spells CASSPSGSFLGEQFF. The DNA of the CDR3 is TGCGCCAGCAGCCCTAGCGGGAGCTTCCTTGGCGAGCAGTTCTTC.

The chain carries TRBV6-2 or TRBV6-3 and TRBJ1-2; 8 bases map to TRBD1. Germline CDR1 is MNHEY and CDR2 is SVGEGT. V lost 2 bases and J lost 3; bases outside the gene matches: 2. The CDR3 contains 14 residues. In DNA, the CDR3 is TGTGCCAGCAGTTACCGGGACAGGTACTATGGCTACACCTTC. It yields the protein CASSYRDRYYGYTF.

The V gene is TRBV24-1, the J gene TRBJ2-3; TRBD2 matches 8 bases. Germline lookup yields CDR1 KGHDR and CDR2 SFDVKD. This CDR3 spans 15 amino acids. Trimming at V came to 7 bases and at J to 0 bases, leaving 5 bases not matched to a gene. In DNA, the CDR3 is TGTGCCACCAGGGCGGGGGGAACTAGCACAGATACGCAGTATTTT. This gives the protein CATRAGGTSTDTQYF.